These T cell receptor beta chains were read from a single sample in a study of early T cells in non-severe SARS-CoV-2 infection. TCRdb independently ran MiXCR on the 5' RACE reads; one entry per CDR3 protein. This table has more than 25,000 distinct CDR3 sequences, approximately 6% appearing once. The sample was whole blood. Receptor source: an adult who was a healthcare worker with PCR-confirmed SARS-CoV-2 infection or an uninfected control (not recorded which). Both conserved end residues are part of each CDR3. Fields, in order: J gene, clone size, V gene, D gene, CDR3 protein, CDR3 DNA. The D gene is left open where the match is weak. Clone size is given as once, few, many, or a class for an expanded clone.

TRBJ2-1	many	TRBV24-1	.	CATSDSGANSIYNEQFF	TGTGCCACCAGTGATTCCGGGGCGAATTCGATTTACAATGAGCAGTTCTTC
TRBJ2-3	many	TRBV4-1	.	CASSQVALAVTDTQYF	TGCGCCAGCAGCCAAGTGGCCCTAGCTGTCACAGATACGCAGTATTTT
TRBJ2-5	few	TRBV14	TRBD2	CASHGGYQETQYF	TGTGCCAGCCACGGGGGGTACCAAGAGACCCAGTACTTC
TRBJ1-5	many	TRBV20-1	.	CSAMDGVGGNQPQHF	TGCAGTGCTATGGATGGGGTGGGAGGCAATCAGCCCCAGCATTTT
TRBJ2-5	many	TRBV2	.	CASSEDDYQETQYF	TGTGCCAGCAGTGAAGACGACTACCAAGAGACCCAGTACTTC
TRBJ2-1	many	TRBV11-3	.	CASSLEDSNEQFF	TGTGCCAGCAGCTTGGAGGACTCCAATGAGCAGTTCTTC
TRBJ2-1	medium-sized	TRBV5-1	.	CASSLASHNEQFF	TGCGCCAGCAGCTTGGCTTCCCACAATGAGCAGTTCTTC
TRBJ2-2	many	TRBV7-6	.	CASSSILLNTGELFF	TGTGCCAGCAGCTCCATTTTATTAAACACCGGGGAGCTGTTTTTT
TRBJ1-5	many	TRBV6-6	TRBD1	CASSPSTGGANQPQHF	TGTGCCAGCAGCCCCTCGACAGGGGGCGCCAATCAGCCCCAGCATTTT
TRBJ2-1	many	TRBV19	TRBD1	CASSRSGTGNEQFF	TGTGCCAGTAGTAGATCCGGGACAGGCAATGAGCAGTTCTTC